A single sample is the source of the 27 T cell receptor beta chains below, sequenced in a study of cytomegalovirus exposure and HLA in healthy donors (TCRdb year 2017). The library came from the immunoSEQ multiplex PCR assay. For the multiplex PCR, a mixture combining 60 forward primers for TCR Vbeta segments and 13 reverse primers for TCR Jbeta segments was used. Drawn from immuneACCESS, this table holds only the in-frame rearrangements with V and J called that TCRdb kept. Clones are partly lost; checked studies trace under half to an unresolved V gene and leave the rest unexplained. The sample data list around 63,000 clones, and 75% of these were observed just once. The ten most abundant clones make up approximately 8% of the sample. Input material: PBMCs. The source is a man in his fifties or sixties in good health and CMV-seropositive.

This clone was seen only once. V and J are TRBV19 and TRBJ2-3; D unresolved. V was cut by 5 bases and J by 6 bases, with 12 bases left in between. There are 13 residues in the CDR3. The germline gives CDR1 LNHDA, CDR2 SQIVND (reference sequence). CDR3 residues: CASSPQFWDTQYF. CDR3 in DNA: TGTGCCAGTAGTCCTCAGTTTTGGGATACGCAGTATTTT.

The chain has TRBV5-4 and TRBJ2-7; the D gene is possibly TRBD2 (6 bases). Trimming removed 4 bases from V and 0 bases from J, with 17 bases in between. This CDR3 has 16 amino acids. Germline values: CDR1 SGHNT, CDR2 YYREEE (reference sequence). The CDR3 bases are TGTGCCAGCAGCCCGGGGGTAGGAGTGAGCTCCTACGAGCAGTACTTC. The encoded protein is CASSPGVGVSSYEQYF.

The V call is TRBV5-1, the J call TRBJ1-4; D remains ambiguous. Per the germline V gene, CDR1 is SGHRS and CDR2 is YFSETQ. Trimming cost V 1 base and J 6 bases, with 16 bases left between them. CDR3 size: 16 residues. The CDR3 sequence: CASSLRLPKADEKLFF. The CDR3 nucleotides read TGCGCCAGCAGCTTGAGGCTCCCCAAAGCGGATGAAAAACTGTTTTTT.

This clone was observed a few times. V and J are TRBV6-5 and TRBJ1-1; D perhaps matches TRBD1 (5 bases). Trimming removed 5 bases at V and 8 bases at J, with 18 bases between. This CDR3 has 14 amino acids. Germline assignment: CDR1 MNHEY and CDR2 SVGAGI. The CDR3 here is CASSTGTMALEAFF. DNA of the CDR3: TGTGCCAGCAGTACCGGGACTATGGCCCTCGAAGCTTTCTTT.

The chain carries TRBV5-6 and TRBJ1-2; 7 bases line up with TRBD1. CDR1 and CDR2 from the germline V gene are SGHDT and YYEEEE. There are 13 residues in the CDR3. With V trimmed by 0 bases and J by 8 bases, 4 bases remained unmatched. The CDR3 nucleotides read TGTGCCAGCAGCTTGGGACAGGGTTTCGGCTACACCTTC. The encoded protein is CASSLGQGFGYTF.

This clone was picked up a small number of times. The rearrangement uses TRBV28 and TRBJ1-2, with D unresolved. Trimming stripped 3 bases from V and 4 bases from J, with 15 bases between. The CDR3 sequence is 15 residues long. Per germline, CDR1 MDHEN and CDR2 SYDVKM. Here the CDR3 DNA reads TGTGCCAGCAGTTTTTTTGGAGGGAAGGGCTATGGCTACACCTTC. Its protein is CASSFFGGKGYGYTF.

This sequence joins TRBV18 and TRBJ2-3; 10 nucleotides agree with TRBD1. CDR1 is KGHSH and CDR2 is LQKENI in the germline V gene. V shed 3 bases, J shed 5 bases, and the junction held 5 bases outside the gene matches. The CDR3 runs to 15 residues. The CDR3 DNA is TGTGCCAGCTCACCCAATGGACAGGGGGGAGATACGCAGTATTTT. Its translation: CASSPNGQGGDTQYF.

The CDR3 nucleotides are TGTGCCAGTAGTCTATCGAAGACAGGGGGGCCCGGAGGCTACACCTTC. Its protein is CASSLSKTGGPGGYTF. The chain carries TRBV19 and TRBJ1-2; 9 bases line up with TRBD1. This CDR3 is 16 amino acids long. V shed 5 bases, J shed 8 bases, and the junction held 15 bases outside the gene matches. Germline values: CDR1 LNHDA, CDR2 SQIVND (reference sequence).

This clone was recorded only once. The rearrangement uses TRBV7-9 and TRBJ1-1; no reliable D call. CDR3 length: 11 amino acids. V was shortened by 5 bases and J by 3 bases, with 4 bases between the two germline ends. Germline-derived CDR1 and CDR2 are SEHNR and FQNEAQ (reference sequence). CDR3 DNA: TGTGCCAGCAGCCGAGACACTGAAGCTTTCTTT. This gives the protein CASSRDTEAFF.

V is TRBV6-5 and J is TRBJ1-2; TRBD1 might be the D (5 bases). V gave up 2 bases and J gave up 4 bases, with 14 bases separating them. Germline CDR1 reads MNHEY; CDR2 reads SVGAGI. The CDR3 extends over 15 amino acids. CDR3 amino acids: CASSYRSGWIYGYTF. The DNA for the CDR3 is TGTGCCAGCAGTTACAGGTCAGGGTGGATCTATGGCTACACCTTC.

This chain connects TRBV5-5 to TRBJ1-1, with a possible D match to TRBD1 (5 bases). The CDR3 is 15 residues long. Germline loops: CDR1 SGHKS, CDR2 YYEKEE (reference sequence). The V end was cut by 1 base, the J end by 4 bases, with 14 bases between. The CDR3 reads CASSLRYTGVTEAFF. The CDR3 nucleotides read TGTGCCAGCAGCTTGAGGTACACAGGTGTCACTGAAGCTTTCTTT.

V gene TRBV6-1 combines with J gene TRBJ2-7; D perhaps matches TRBD1 (5 bases). V was cut by 3 bases and J by 2 bases, with 17 bases left in between. The CDR3 is 16 residues long. The germline CDR1 and CDR2 sequences are MNHNS and SASEGT. In nucleotides, the CDR3 is TGTGCCAGCAGTGAGACTGGGGCGGCCCTGGCCTACGAGCAGTACTTC. This codes for CASSETGAALAYEQYF.

The chain couples TRBV5-1 to TRBJ1-1, with TRBD1 matching 9 bases. CDR1 and CDR2 from the germline V gene are SGHRS and YFSETQ. The length of the CDR3 is 15 residues. The V segment lost 4 bases and the J segment 4 bases; nucleotides outside the gene matches: 8. The CDR3 nucleotides read TGCGCCAGCAGCAGGGGACAGGGCGGAGGCACTGAAGCTTTCTTT. It specifies CASSRGQGGGTEAFF. Full variable domain (rest looked up from reference TRBV5-1 and TRBJ1-1): KAGVTQTPRYLIKTRGQQVTLSCSPISGHRSVSWYQQTPGQGLQFLFEYFSETQRNKGNFPGRFSGRQFSNSRSEMNVSTLELGDSALYLCASSRGQGGGTEAFFGQGTRLTVV.

This clone came up once. V is TRBV5-8 and J is TRBJ2-1; TRBD2 is a possible D gene (5 bases). There are 15 residues in the CDR3. Trimming removed 7 bases at V and 0 bases at J, with 14 bases between. Per the germline V gene, CDR1 is SGHTS and CDR2 is YDEGEE. CDR3 in amino acids: CASPHRGSSYNEQFF. CDR3 DNA sequence: TGTGCCAGCCCTCACCGAGGGAGCTCCTACAATGAGCAGTTCTTC.

The gene calls are TRBV27 and TRBJ2-1, with D hard to call. Germline V gene lookup returns CDR1 MNHEY and CDR2 SMNVEV (reference sequence). CDR3 size: 14 residues. The V end was cut by 0 bases, the J end by 6 bases, with 9 bases between. Written as DNA, the CDR3 is TGTGCCAGCAGTTTATCCACATCCAGCAATGAGCAGTTCTTC. It yields the protein CASSLSTSSNEQFF.

V and J are TRBV13 and TRBJ1-1, with a possible D match to TRBD1 (6 bases). In germline, CDR1 is PRHDT, CDR2 FYEKMQ (reference sequence). The CDR3 sequence is 14 residues long. The V gene lost 5 bases and the J gene lost 2 bases, with 12 bases spanning the gap. The CDR3: CASSIQGPNTEAFF. The CDR3 DNA reads as TGTGCCAGCAGCATACAGGGACCTAACACTGAAGCTTTCTTT.

The rearrangement uses TRBV5-6 and TRBJ2-7, with D hard to call. In germline, CDR1 is SGHDT, CDR2 YYEEEE. V was trimmed by 3 bases and J by 6 bases, leaving 19 bases between them. The CDR3 spans 15 residues. Here the CDR3 reads CASSSNFYPWSEQYF. The CDR3 DNA reads as TGTGCCAGCAGCTCCAACTTTTACCCGTGGAGCGAGCAGTACTTC.

This chain uses TRBV5-4 with TRBJ2-7, with 8 bases lining up with TRBD1. In germline, CDR1 is SGHNT, CDR2 YYREEE (reference sequence). This CDR3 region has 15 residues. The J segment lost 5 bases and the V segment lost 1 base, leaving 8 bases of the junction unmatched. The CDR3: CASSLFQGAANEQYF. The CDR3 DNA sequence: TGTGCCAGCAGCTTGTTCCAGGGGGCGGCCAACGAGCAGTACTTC.

The rearrangement uses TRBV10-1 and TRBJ2-1; D unclear. V lost 0 bases, J lost 9 bases, and 9 bases lay in between. Germline assignment: CDR1 WNHNN and CDR2 SYGVQD (reference sequence). This CDR3 is built from 13 residues. The CDR3 sequence: CASSESPRSEQFF. The DNA of the CDR3 is TGCGCCAGCAGTGAGTCGCCCCGCAGTGAGCAGTTCTTC.

V gene TRBV18 combines with J gene TRBJ1-4; TRBD1 matches at 7 bases. Germline lookup yields CDR1 KGHSH and CDR2 LQKENI. The CDR3 spans 15 residues. V trimming: 6 bases; J trimming: 5 bases; junction bases outside the gene matches: 9. The CDR3 loop reads CASSVGQDLNEKLFF. The CDR3 region has the DNA TGTGCCAGCTCGGTAGGACAGGACTTAAATGAAAAACTGTTTTTT.

The rearrangement uses TRBV6-5 and TRBJ2-1; D might be TRBD1 (6 bases). The CDR3 loop spans 15 amino acids. V lost 6 bases and J 0 bases, leaving 12 bases between the germline ends. Germline CDR1 and CDR2: MNHEY and SVGAGI. In nucleotides, the CDR3 is TGTGCCAGCAGACCTACAGGGAGCTCCTACAATGAGCAGTTCTTC. Its protein product is CASRPTGSSYNEQFF.

This clone occurred a few times. The CDR3: CASSLAVGGNQETQYF. The CDR3 DNA sequence: TGCGCCAGCAGCTTGGCCGTCGGAGGGAACCAAGAGACCCAGTACTTC. The chain links TRBV5-1 to TRBJ2-5, with TRBD2 as a possible D gene (6 bases). CDR1 and CDR2 (germline): SGHRS, YFSETQ. The CDR3 has 16 residues. V lost 0 bases to trimming and J lost 0 bases, with 12 bases between them.

This chain links TRBV5-8 with TRBJ2-1; 14 nucleotides match TRBD2. The germline V gene has CDR1 SGHTS and CDR2 YDEGEE. The CDR3 has 17 residues. Trimming removed 0 bases from V and 1 base from J; junction bases left unmatched: 0. In nucleotides, the CDR3 is TGTGCCAGCAGCTTGGGACTAGCGGGGGGGTCCTACAATGAGCAGTTCTTC. Translated, it gives CASSLGLAGGSYNEQFF.

The chain carries TRBV4-2 and TRBJ2-5; D call uncertain. This CDR3 region has 15 residues. CDR1 and CDR2 (germline): LGHNA, YNFKEQ. V was clipped by 0 bases and J by 4 bases, with 12 bases between them. CDR3 region: CASSQEPQLSETQYF. DNA for the CDR3: TGTGCCAGCAGCCAAGAACCGCAGTTGTCAGAGACCCAGTACTTC.

V gene TRBV23-1 combines with J gene TRBJ1-1; the D is unclear. TRBV23-1 is an ORF, with its function uncertain. The CDR3 extends over 17 amino acids. The V end was cut by 0 bases, the J end by 4 bases, with 18 bases between. DNA of the CDR3: TGCGCCAGCAGTCAATCCACCCCAATTTGGCGGTCCACTGAAGCTTTCTTT. It translates to CASSQSTPIWRSTEAFF.

The CDR3 here is CASSFQNTEAFF. In DNA, the CDR3 is TGTGCCAGCAGCTTCCAGAACACTGAAGCTTTCTTT. The rearrangement joins TRBV11-3 to TRBJ1-1; D gene unclear. Germline V CDR1 and CDR2: SGHNT, YENEEA. The CDR3 runs to 12 residues. V lost 3 bases, J lost 1 base, and 3 bases lay in between.

This chain links TRBV6-1 with TRBJ1-2; weak D call: TRBD1 (5 bases). This CDR3 contains 13 residues. The ends were cut back, 4 bases at V and 8 bases at J, with 14 bases in the middle. Germline loops: CDR1 MNHNS, CDR2 SASEGT. The CDR3 bases are TGTGCCAGCAGTGCTCCAGGGATACGGGGCTACACCTTC. Protein product: CASSAPGIRGYTF.